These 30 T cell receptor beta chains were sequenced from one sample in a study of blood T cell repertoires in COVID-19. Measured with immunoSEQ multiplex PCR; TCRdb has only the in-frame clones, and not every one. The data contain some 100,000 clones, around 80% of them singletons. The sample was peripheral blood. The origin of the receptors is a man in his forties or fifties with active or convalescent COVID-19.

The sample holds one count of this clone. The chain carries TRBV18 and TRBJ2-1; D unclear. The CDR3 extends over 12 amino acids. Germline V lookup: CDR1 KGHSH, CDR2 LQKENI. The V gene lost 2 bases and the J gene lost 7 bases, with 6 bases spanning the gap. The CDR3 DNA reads TGTGCCAGCTCACCAACTTCGAATGAGCAGTTCTTC. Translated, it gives CASSPTSNEQFF.

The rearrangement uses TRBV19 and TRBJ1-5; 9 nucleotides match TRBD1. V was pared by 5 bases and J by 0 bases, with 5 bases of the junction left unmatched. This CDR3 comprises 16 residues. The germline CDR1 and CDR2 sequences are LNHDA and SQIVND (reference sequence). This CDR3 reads CASSSGQGYSNQPQHF. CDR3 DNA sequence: TGTGCCAGTAGTTCCGGACAGGGGTATAGCAATCAGCCCCAGCATTTT.

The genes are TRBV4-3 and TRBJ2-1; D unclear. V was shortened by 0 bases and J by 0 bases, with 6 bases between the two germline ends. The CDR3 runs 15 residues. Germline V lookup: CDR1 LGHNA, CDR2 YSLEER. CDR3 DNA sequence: TGCGCCAGCAGCCAAGACTTTAGCTCCTACAATGAGCAGTTCTTC. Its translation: CASSQDFSSYNEQFF.

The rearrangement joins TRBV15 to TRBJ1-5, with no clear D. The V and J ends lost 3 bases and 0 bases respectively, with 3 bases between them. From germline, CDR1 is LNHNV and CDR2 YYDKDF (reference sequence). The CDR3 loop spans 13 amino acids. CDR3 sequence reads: CATSSLSNQPQHF. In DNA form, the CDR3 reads TGTGCCACCAGCAGCCTTAGCAATCAGCCCCAGCATTTT. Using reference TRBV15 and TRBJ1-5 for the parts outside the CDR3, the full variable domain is DAMVIQNPRYQVTQFGKPVTLSCSQTLNHNVMYWYQQKSSQAPKLLFHYYDKDFNNEADTPDNFQSRRPNTSFCFLDIRSPGLGDTAMYLCATSSLSNQPQHFGDGTRLSIL.

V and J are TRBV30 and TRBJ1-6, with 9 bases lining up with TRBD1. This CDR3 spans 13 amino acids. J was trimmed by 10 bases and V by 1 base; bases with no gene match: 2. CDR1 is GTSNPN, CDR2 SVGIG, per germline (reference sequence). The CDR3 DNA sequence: TGTGCCTGGAGTGCGACAGGGGGGTCACCCCTCCACTTT. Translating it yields CAWSATGGSPLHF.

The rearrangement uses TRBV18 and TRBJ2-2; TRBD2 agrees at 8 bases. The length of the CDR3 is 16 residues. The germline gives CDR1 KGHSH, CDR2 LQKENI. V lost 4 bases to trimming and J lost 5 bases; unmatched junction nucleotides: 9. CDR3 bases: TGTGCCAGCTCACAACGGGGGGGCGTATCGACCGGGGAGCTGTTTTTT. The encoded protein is CASSQRGGVSTGELFF.

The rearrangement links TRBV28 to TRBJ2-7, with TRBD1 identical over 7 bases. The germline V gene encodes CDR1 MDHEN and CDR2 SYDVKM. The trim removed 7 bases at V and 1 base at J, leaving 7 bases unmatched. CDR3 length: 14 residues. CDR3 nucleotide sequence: TGTGCCAGCATTAACAGGGGCCTTTCCTACGAGCAGTACTTC. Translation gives CASINRGLSYEQYF.

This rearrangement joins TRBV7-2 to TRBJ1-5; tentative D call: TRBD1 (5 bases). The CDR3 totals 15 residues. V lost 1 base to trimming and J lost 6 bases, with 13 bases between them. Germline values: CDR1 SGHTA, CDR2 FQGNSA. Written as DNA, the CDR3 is TGTGCCAGCAGCTTAGGGATGGGGGAGGCTCAGCCCCAGCATTTT. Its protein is CASSLGMGEAQPQHF.

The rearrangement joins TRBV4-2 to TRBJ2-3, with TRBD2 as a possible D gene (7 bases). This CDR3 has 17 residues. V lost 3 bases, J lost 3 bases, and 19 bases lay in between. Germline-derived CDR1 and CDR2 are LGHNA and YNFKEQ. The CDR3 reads CASSQAPSRGGTDTQYF. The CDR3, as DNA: TGTGCCAGCAGCCAGGCCCCCTCGAGGGGGGGGACAGATACGCAGTATTTT.

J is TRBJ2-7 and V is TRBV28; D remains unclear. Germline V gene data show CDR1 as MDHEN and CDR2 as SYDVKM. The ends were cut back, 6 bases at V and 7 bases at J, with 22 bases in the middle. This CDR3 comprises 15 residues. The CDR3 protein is CASSPPSSKSVEQYF. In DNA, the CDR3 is TGTGCCAGCAGCCCCCCCTCCAGTAAGAGCGTTGAGCAGTACTTC.

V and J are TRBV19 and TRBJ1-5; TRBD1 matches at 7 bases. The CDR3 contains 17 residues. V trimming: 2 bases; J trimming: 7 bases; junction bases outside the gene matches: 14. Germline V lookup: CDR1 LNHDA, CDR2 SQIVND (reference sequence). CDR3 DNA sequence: TGTGCCAGTAGTATAATCGGGGGTCAGGGGGAACCCCAGCCCCAGCATTTT. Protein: CASSIIGGQGEPQPQHF.

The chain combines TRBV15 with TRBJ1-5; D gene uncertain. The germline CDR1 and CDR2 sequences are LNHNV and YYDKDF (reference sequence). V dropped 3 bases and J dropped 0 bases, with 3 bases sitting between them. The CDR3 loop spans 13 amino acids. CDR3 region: CATSRASNQPQHF. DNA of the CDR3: TGTGCCACCAGCAGGGCTAGCAATCAGCCCCAGCATTTT.

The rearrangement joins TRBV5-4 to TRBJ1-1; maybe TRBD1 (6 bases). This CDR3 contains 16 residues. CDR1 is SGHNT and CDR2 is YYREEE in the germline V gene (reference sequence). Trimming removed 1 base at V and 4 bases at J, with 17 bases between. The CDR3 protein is CASSLWGGLRFTEAFF. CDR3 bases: TGTGCCAGCAGCTTGTGGGGGGGGCTTAGGTTCACTGAAGCTTTCTTT.

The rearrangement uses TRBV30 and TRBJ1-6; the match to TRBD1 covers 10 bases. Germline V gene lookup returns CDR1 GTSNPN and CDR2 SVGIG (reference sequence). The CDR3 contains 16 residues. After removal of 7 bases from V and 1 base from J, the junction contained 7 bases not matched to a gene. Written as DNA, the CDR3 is TGTGCCTATGGGACAGGGGAATTTTCCTATAATTCACCCCTCCACTTT. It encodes CAYGTGEFSYNSPLHF.

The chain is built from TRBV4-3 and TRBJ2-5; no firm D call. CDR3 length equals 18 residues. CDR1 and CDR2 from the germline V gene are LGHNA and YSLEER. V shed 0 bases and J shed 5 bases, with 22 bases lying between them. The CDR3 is CASSQDQASRPRRETQYF. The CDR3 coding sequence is TGCGCCAGCAGCCAAGATCAGGCGAGCAGGCCCCGAAGGGAGACCCAGTACTTC.

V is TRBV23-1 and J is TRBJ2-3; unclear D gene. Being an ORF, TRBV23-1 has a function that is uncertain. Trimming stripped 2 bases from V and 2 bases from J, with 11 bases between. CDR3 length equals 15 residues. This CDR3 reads CASSQNRDPTDTQYF. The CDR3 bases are TGCGCCAGCAGTCAAAACAGAGACCCCACAGATACGCAGTATTTT.

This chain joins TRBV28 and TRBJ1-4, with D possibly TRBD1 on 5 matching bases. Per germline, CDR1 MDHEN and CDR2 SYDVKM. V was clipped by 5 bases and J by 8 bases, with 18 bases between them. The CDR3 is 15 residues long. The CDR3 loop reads CASSQRGRGREKLFF. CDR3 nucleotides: TGTGCCAGCAGTCAAAGAGGGAGGGGCCGGGAAAAACTGTTTTTT.

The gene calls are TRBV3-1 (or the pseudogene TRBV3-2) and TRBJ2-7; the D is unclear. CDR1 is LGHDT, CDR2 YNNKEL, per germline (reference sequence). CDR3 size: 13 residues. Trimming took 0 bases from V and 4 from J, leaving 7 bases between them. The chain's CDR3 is CASSQDGPYEQYF. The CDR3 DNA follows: TGTGCCAGCAGCCAAGATGGGCCTTACGAGCAGTACTTC.

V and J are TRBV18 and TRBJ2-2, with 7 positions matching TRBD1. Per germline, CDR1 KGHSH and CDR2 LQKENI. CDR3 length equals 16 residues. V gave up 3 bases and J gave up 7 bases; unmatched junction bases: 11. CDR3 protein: CASSPLPAPGGGELFF. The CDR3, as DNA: TGTGCCAGCTCACCTCTCCCGGCCCCAGGGGGCGGGGAGCTGTTTTTT. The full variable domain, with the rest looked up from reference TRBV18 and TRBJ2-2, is NAGVMQNPRHLVRRRGQEARLRCSPMKGHSHVYWYRQLPEEGLKFMVYLQKENIIDESGMPKERFSAEFPKEGPSILRIQQVVRGDSAAYFCASSPLPAPGGGELFFGEGSRLTVL.

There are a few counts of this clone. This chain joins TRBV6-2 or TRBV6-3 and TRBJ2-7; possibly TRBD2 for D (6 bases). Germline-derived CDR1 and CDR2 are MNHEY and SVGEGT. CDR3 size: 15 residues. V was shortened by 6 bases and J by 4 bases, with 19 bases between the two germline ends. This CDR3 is CASRYRDLLRYEQYF. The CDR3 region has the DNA TGTGCCAGCAGATACCGGGACTTGCTTCGGTACGAGCAGTACTTC.

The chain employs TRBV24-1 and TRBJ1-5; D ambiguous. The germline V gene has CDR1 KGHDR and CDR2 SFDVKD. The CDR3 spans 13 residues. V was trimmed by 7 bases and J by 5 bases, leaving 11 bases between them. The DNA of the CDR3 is TGTGCCACCAGGGCCGACGGAGATCAGCCCCAGCATTTT. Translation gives CATRADGDQPQHF.

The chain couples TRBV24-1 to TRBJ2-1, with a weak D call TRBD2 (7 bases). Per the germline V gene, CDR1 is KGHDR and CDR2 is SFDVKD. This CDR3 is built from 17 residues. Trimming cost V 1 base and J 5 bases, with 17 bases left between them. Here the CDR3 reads CATSDLGGGKGDNEQFF. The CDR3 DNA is TGTGCCACCAGTGATTTAGGGGGGGGCAAGGGGGACAATGAGCAGTTCTTC.

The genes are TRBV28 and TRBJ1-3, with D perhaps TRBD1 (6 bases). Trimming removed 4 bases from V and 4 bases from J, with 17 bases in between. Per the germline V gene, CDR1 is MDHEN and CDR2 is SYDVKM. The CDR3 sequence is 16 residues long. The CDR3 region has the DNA TGTGCCAGCAGTTCCCACCTACAGGGCCCCGGAAACACCATATATTTT. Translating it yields CASSSHLQGPGNTIYF.

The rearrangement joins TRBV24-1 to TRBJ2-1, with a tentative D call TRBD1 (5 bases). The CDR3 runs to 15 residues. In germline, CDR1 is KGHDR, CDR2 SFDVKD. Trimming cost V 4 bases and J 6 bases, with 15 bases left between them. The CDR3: CATSDPSRRGNEQFF. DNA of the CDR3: TGTGCCACCAGTGACCCCAGTCGTAGGGGCAATGAGCAGTTCTTC.

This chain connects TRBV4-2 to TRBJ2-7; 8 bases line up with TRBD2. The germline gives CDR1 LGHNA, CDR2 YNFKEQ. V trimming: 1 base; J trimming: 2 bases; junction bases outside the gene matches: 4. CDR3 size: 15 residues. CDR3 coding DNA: TGTGCCAGCAGCCAAGTTGCTAGCGGGCCCTACGAGCAGTACTTC. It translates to CASSQVASGPYEQYF.

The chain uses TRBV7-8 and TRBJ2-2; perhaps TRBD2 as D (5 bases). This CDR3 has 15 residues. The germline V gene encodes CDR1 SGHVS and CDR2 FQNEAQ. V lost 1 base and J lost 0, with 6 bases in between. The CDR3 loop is CASSLDGANTGELFF. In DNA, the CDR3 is TGTGCCAGCAGCTTAGACGGGGCGAACACCGGGGAGCTGTTTTTT.

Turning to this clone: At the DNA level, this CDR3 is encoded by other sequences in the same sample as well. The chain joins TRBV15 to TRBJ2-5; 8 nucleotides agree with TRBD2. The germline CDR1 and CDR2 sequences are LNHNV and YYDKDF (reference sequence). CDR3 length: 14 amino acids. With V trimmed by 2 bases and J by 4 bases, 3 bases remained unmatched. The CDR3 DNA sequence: TGTGCCACCAGCAGAAGCGGGGGCGGAGAGACCCAGTACTTC. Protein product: CATSRSGGGETQYF.

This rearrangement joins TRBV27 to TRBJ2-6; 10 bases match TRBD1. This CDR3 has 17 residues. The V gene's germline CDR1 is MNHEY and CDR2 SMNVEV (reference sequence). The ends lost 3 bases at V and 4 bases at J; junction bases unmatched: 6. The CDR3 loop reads CASSLTGGATGANVLTF. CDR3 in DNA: TGTGCCAGCAGTTTGACAGGGGGCGCAACGGGGGCCAACGTCCTGACTTTC.

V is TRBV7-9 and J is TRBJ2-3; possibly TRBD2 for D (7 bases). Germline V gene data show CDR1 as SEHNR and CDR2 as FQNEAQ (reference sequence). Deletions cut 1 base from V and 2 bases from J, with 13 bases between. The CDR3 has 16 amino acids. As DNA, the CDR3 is TGTGCCAGCAGCTTAGTCTCGGGGGGCACCACAGATACGCAGTATTTT. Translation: CASSLVSGGTTDTQYF.

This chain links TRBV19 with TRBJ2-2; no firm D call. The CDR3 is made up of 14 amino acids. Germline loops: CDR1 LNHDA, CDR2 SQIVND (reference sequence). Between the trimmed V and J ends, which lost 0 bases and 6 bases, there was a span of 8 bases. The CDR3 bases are TGTGCCAGTAGTATAGATGGCTTCTCCGGGGAGCTGTTTTTT. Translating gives CASSIDGFSGELFF.